Listed here are 7 T cell receptor beta chains from one sample, sequenced in a study of tumor and adjacent non-tumor tissue in lung cancer. The template was RNA from unsorted bulk tissue. Three rounds of nested PCR, following a modified ARM-PCR protocol, produced the TCRbeta library. TCRdb analysed the multiplex PCR reads with MiXCR anew, one entry per CDR3 protein. The sample gives more than 120,000 distinct CDR3 sequences, approximately 70% of which show up once; around a sixth is in the top ten. Source material: lung tumor tissue. These receptors all come from a man between 60 and 75 years old with small cell lung cancer.

Remarks on this clonotype: The junction departs from germline at one end; a sequencing error may be responsible. The chain joins TRBV5-5 to TRBJ2-3; 8 bases align to TRBD1. The CDR3 sequence is 15 residues long. Germline lookup yields CDR1 SGHKS and CDR2 YYEKEE (reference sequence). The CDR3 bases are TGTGCCAGCGGCTTGGGGCAGGGGGCCCCAGATACGCAATATTTT. Amino acids: CASGLGQGAPDTQYF.

Comment on this clonotype: One end of the junction is discordant with germline, which a read error may explain. The V and J genes are TRBV6-5 and TRBJ2-5, with D possibly called TRBD1 or TRBD2 (5 bases each). Germline V gives CDR1 MNHEY, CDR2 SVGAGI. This CDR3 has 14 residues. In nucleotides, the CDR3 is TGTGCCAGCAGCTTACAGGTTCTTGGGGAGACTCAGTACTTC. Its translation: CASSLQVLGETQYF.

About this clonotype: Since no conserved phenylalanine or tryptophan closes the CDR3, a read error is the likely cause. The chain couples TRBV6-5 to TRBJ2-5; D is perhaps TRBD1 (5 bases). The CDR3 runs to 14 residues. Per germline, CDR1 MNHEY and CDR2 SVGAGI. The CDR3 nucleotides read TGTGTCAGCAGCTTACAGGTTTTTGGGGAGACCCAGTACCTC. This encodes CVSSLQVFGETQYL.

Many counts were recorded for this clonotype. The J gene is TRBJ2-5, the V gene TRBV6-1; unclear D gene. The germline gives CDR1 MNHNS, CDR2 SASEGT. The CDR3 runs to 13 residues. The V end lost 5 bases, the J end lost 5 bases, and 12 bases lay between the germline ends. CDR3 in DNA: TGTGCCAGCAGTCCCGAGGTGGGGGAGACCCAGTACTTC. Protein sequence: CASSPEVGETQYF.

This chain connects TRBV30 to TRBJ2-1; TRBD2 is a possible D gene (6 bases). The length of the CDR3 is 13 residues. Germline CDR1 and CDR2: GTSNPN and SVGIG (reference sequence). Trimming pared 0 bases from V and 9 bases from J, leaving 12 bases between. In DNA form, the CDR3 reads TGTGCCTGGAGTGTGTCCGGAGCGGGTGAGCAGTTCTTC. Its translation: CAWSVSGAGEQFF. Looking up the rest from reference TRBV30 and TRBJ2-1 gives the full variable domain: SQTIHQWPATLVQPVGSPLSLECTVEGTSNPNLYWYRQAAGRGLQLLFYSVGIGQISSEVPQNLSASRPQDRQFILSSKKLLLSDSGFYLCAWSVSGAGEQFFGPGTRLTVL.

This clonotype was recorded many times. The chain carries TRBV11-1 and TRBJ2-3; tentative D call: TRBD1 (6 bases). Deletions cut 2 bases from V and 4 bases from J, with 10 bases between. CDR1 is SGHAT and CDR2 is FQDESV in the germline V gene (reference sequence). The CDR3 consists of 14 residues. The CDR3 sequence: CASSLPGAADTQYF. CDR3 DNA: TGTGCCAGCAGCTTACCAGGGGCGGCAGATACGCAGTATTTT.

The rearrangement joins TRBV14 to TRBJ2-1; D call uncertain. The CDR3 extends over 15 amino acids. The V end lost 1 base, the J end lost 7 bases, and 14 bases lay between the germline ends. CDR1 and CDR2 from the germline V gene are SGHDN and FVKESK. This CDR3 is CASSQGEAFWNEQFF. CDR3 bases: TGTGCCAGCAGCCAAGGGGAAGCCTTCTGGAATGAGCAGTTCTTC.